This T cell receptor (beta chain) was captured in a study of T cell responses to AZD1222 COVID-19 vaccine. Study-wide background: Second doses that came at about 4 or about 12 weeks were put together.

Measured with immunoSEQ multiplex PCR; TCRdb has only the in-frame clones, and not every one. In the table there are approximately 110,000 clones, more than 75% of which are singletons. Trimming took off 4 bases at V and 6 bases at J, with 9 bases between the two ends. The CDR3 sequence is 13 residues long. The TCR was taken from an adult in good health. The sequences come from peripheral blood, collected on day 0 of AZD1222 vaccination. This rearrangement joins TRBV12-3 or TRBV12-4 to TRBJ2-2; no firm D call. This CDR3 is CASSSDLAGELFF. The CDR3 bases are TGTGCCAGCAGTTCAGATCTCGCCGGGGAGCTGTTTTTT.